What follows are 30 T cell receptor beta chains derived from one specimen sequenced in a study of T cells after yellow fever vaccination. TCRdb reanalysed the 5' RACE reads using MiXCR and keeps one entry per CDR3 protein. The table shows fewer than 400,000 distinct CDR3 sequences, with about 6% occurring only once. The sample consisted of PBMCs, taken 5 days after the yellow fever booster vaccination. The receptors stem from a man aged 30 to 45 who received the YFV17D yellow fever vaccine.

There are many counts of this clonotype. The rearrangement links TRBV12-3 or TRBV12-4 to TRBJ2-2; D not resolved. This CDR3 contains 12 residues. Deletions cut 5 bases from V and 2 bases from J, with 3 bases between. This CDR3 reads CASSVNTGELFF. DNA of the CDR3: TGTGCCAGCAGTGTTAACACCGGGGAGCTGTTTTTT.

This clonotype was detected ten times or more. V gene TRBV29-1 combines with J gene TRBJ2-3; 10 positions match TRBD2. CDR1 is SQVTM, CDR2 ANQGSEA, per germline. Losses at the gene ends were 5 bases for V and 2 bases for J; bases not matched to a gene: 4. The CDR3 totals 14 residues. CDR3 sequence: CSVPGLAVTDTQYF. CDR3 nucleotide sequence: TGCAGCGTTCCAGGACTAGCGGTCACAGATACGCAGTATTTT.

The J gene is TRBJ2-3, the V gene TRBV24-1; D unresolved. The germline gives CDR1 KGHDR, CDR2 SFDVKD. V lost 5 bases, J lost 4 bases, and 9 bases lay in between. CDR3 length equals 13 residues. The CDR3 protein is CATSVSSPDTQYF. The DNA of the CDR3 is TGTGCCACCAGTGTGTCGAGTCCAGATACGCAGTATTTT.

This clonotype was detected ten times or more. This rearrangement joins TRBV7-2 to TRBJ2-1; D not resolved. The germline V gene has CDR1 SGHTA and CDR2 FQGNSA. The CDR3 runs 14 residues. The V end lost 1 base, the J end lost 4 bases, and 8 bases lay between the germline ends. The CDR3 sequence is CASSLVSVYNEQFF. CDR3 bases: TGTGCCAGCAGCTTAGTATCGGTTTACAATGAGCAGTTCTTC. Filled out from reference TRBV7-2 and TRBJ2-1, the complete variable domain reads GAGVSQSPSNKVTEKGKDVELRCDPISGHTALYWYRQSLGQGLEFLIYFQGNSAPDKSGLPSDRFSAERTGGSVSTLTIQRTQQEDSAVYLCASSLVSVYNEQFFGPGTRLTVL.

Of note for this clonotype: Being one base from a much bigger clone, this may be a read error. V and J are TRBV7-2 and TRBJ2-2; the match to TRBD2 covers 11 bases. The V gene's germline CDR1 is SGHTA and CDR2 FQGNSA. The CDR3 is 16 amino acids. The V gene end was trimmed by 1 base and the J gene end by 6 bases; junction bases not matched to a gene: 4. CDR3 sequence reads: CASSLVAGGRSGELFF. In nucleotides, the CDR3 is TGTGCCAGCAGCTTAGTAGCGGGAGGGCGCTCCGGGGAGCTGTTTTTT. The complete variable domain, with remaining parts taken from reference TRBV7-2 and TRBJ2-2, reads GAGVSQSPSNKVTEKGKDVELRCDPISGHTALYWYRQSLGQGLEFLIYFQGNSAPDKSGLPSDRFSAERTGGSVSTLTIQRTQQEDSAVYLCASSLVAGGRSGELFFGEGSRLTVL.

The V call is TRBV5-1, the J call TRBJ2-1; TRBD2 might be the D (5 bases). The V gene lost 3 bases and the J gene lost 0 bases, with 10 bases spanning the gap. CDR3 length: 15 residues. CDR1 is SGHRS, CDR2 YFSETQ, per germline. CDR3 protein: CASSSTGNSYNEQFF. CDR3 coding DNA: TGCGCCAGCAGCTCAACGGGAAACTCCTACAATGAGCAGTTCTTC.

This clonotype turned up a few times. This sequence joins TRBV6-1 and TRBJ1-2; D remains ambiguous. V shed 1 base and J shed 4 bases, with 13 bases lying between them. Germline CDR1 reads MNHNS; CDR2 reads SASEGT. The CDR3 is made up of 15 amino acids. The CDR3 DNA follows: TGTGCCAGCAGTGAAGGTCATTCTGACACCTATGGCTACACCTTC. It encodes CASSEGHSDTYGYTF.

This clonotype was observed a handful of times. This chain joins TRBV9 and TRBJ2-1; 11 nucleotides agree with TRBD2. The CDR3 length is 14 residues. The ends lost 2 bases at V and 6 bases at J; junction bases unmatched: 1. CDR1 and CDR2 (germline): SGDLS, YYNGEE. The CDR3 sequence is CASSVGLAANEQFF. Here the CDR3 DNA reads TGTGCCAGCAGCGTGGGACTAGCGGCCAATGAGCAGTTCTTC.

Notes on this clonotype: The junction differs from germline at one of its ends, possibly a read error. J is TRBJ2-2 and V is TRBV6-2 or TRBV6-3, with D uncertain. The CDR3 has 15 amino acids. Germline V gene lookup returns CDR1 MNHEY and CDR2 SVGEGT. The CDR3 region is CSSSYGSANTGELFF. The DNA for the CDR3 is TGTTCCAGCAGTTACGGGTCGGCGAACACCGGGGAGCTGTTTTTT.

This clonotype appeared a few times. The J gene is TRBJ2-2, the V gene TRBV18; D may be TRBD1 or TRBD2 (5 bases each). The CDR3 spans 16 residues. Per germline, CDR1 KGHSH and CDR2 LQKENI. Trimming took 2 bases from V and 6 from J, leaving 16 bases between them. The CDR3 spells CASSPKGSPFAGELFF. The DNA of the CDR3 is TGTGCCAGCTCACCAAAGGGGAGCCCCTTCGCCGGGGAGCTGTTTTTT.

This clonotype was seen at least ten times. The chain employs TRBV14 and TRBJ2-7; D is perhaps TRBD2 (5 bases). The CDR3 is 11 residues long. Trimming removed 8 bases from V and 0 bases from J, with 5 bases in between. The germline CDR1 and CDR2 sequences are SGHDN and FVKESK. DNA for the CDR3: TGTGCCAGCGGGAGCTCCTACGAGCAGTACTTC. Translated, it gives CASGSSYEQYF.

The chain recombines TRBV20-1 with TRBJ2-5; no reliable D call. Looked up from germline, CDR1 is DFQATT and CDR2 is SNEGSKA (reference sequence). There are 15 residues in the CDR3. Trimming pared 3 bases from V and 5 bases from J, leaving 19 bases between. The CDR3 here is CSASRQGGYGETQYF. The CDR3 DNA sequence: TGCAGTGCTAGTAGACAAGGCGGTTACGGGGAGACCCAGTACTTC.

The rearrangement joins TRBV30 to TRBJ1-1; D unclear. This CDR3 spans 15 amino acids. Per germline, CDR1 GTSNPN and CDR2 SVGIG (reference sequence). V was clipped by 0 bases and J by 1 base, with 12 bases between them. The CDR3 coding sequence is TGTGCCTGGAGTGTATTCGTCCAACGGAACACTGAAGCTTTCTTT. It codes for CAWSVFVQRNTEAFF.

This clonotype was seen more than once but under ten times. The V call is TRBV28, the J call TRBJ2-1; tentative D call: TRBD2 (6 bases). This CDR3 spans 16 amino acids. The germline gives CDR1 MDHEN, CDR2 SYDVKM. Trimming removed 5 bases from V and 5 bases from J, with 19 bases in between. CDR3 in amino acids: CASSLPAGTVDNEQFF. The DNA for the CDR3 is TGTGCCAGCAGTCTACCGGCGGGGACTGTAGACAATGAGCAGTTCTTC.

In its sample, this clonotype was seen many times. As DNA, the CDR3 is TGTGCCAGCAGAACCCCTCTGGCTAGCGGGACTTACGAGCAGTACTTC. Its translation: CASRTPLASGTYEQYF. V is TRBV6-1 and J is TRBJ2-7; 9 bases are shared with TRBD2. Looked up from germline, CDR1 is MNHNS and CDR2 is SASEGT. This CDR3 has 16 residues. The V segment lost 6 bases and the J segment 4 bases; nucleotides outside the gene matches: 13.

The CDR3 coding sequence is TGTGCCAGTAGCCCTCAAGCTTTCTTT. Translating it yields CASSPQAFF. This chain joins TRBV19 and TRBJ1-1; the D is unclear. The CDR3 extends over 9 amino acids. V was cut by 6 bases and J by 9 bases, with 5 bases left in between. Germline assignment: CDR1 LNHDA and CDR2 SQIVND (reference sequence).

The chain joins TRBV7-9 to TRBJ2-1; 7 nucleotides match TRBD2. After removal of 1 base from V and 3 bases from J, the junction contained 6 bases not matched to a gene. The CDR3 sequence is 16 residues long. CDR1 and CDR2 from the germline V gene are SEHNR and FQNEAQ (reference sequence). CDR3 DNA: TGTGCCAGCAGCTTAGGTTGGGCGGGAGACTACAATGAGCAGTTCTTC. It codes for CASSLGWAGDYNEQFF.

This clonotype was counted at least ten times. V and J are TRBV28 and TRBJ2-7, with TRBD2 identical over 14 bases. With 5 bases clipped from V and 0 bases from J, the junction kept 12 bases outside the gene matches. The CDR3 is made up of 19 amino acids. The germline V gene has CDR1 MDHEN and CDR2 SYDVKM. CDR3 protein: CASSIQTGLAGASSYEQYF. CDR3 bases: TGTGCCAGCAGTATCCAAACGGGACTAGCGGGGGCGAGCTCCTACGAGCAGTACTTC. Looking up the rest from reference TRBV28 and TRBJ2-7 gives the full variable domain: DVKVTQSSRYLVKRTGEKVFLECVQDMDHENMFWYRQDPGLGLRLIYFSYDVKMKEKGDIPEGYSVSREKKERFSLILESASTNQTSMYLCASSIQTGLAGASSYEQYFGPGTRLTVT.

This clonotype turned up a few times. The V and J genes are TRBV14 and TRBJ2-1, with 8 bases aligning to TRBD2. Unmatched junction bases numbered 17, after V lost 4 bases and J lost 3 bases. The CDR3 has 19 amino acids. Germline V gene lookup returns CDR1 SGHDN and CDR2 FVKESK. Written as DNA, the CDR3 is TGTGCCAGCAGCCGATACGGGGGGGTGGACTCAGTATACTACAATGAGCAGTTCTTC. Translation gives CASSRYGGVDSVYYNEQFF.

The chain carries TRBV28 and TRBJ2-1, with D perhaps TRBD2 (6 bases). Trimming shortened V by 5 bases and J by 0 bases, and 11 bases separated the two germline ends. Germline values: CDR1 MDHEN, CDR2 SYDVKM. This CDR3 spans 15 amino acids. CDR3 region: CASSVSGTSYNEQFF. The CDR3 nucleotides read TGTGCCAGCAGTGTTAGCGGAACCTCCTACAATGAGCAGTTCTTC.

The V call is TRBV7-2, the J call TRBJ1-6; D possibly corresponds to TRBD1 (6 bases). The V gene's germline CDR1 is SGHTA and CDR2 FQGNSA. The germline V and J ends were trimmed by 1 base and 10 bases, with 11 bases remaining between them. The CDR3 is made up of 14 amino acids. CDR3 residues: CASSLEAGVSPLHF. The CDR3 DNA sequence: TGTGCCAGCAGCTTAGAGGCAGGGGTGTCACCCCTCCACTTT.

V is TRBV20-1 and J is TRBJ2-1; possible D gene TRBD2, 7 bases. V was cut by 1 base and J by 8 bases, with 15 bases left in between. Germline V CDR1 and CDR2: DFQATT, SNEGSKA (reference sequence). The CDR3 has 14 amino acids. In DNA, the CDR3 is TGCAGTGCTAGAGTTAAGGGGGGGTGGGATGAGCAGTTCTTC. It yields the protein CSARVKGGWDEQFF.

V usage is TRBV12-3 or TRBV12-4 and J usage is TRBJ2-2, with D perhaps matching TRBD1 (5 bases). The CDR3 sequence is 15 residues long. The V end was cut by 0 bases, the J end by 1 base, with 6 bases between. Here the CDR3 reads CASSLATGNTGELFF. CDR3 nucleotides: TGTGCCAGCAGTTTAGCCACAGGGAACACCGGGGAGCTGTTTTTT.

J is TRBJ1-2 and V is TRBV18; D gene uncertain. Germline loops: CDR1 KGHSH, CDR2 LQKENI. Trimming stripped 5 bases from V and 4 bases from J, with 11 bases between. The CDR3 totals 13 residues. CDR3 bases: TGTGCCAGCTCATTCCAGGCCTCCTATGGCTACACCTTC. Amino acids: CASSFQASYGYTF.

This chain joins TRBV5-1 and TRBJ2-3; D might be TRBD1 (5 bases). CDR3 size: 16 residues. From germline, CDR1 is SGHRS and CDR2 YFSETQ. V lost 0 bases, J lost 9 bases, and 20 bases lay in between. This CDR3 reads CASSLEVRQGHDTQYF. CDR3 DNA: TGCGCCAGCAGCTTGGAAGTTAGGCAGGGCCACGACACGCAGTATTTT.

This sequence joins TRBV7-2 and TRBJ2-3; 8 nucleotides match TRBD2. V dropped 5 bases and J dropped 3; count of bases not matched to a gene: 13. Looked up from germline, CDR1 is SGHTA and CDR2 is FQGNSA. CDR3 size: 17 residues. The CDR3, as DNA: TGTGCCAGCAGCAGGCCCGAGCGGGAGAGCGTAACAGATACGCAGTATTTT. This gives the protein CASSRPERESVTDTQYF.

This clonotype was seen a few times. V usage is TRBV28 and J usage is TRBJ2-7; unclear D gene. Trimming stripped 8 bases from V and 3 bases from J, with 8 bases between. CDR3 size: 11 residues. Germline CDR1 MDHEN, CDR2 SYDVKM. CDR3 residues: CASGRSYEQYF. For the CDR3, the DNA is TGTGCCAGCGGACGCAGCTACGAGCAGTACTTC.

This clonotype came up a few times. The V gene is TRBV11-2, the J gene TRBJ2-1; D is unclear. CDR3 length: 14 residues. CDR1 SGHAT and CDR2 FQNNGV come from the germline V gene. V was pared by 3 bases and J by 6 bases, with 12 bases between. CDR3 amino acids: CASSFFLLGNEQFF. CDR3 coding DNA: TGTGCCAGCAGCTTTTTCCTCCTGGGCAATGAGCAGTTCTTC.

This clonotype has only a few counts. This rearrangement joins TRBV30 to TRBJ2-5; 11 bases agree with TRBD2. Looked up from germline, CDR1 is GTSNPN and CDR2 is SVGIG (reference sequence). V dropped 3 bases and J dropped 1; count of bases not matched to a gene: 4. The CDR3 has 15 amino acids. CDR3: CAWREGLAAQETQYF. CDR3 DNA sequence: TGTGCCTGGAGGGAGGGACTAGCGGCCCAAGAGACCCAGTACTTC.

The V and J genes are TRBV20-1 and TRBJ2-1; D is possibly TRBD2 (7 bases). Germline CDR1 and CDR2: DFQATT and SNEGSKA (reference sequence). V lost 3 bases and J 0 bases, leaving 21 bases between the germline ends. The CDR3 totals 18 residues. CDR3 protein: CSASGGAYRQISYNEQFF. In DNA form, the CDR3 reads TGCAGTGCTAGTGGGGGGGCTTACCGACAGATCTCCTACAATGAGCAGTTCTTC.